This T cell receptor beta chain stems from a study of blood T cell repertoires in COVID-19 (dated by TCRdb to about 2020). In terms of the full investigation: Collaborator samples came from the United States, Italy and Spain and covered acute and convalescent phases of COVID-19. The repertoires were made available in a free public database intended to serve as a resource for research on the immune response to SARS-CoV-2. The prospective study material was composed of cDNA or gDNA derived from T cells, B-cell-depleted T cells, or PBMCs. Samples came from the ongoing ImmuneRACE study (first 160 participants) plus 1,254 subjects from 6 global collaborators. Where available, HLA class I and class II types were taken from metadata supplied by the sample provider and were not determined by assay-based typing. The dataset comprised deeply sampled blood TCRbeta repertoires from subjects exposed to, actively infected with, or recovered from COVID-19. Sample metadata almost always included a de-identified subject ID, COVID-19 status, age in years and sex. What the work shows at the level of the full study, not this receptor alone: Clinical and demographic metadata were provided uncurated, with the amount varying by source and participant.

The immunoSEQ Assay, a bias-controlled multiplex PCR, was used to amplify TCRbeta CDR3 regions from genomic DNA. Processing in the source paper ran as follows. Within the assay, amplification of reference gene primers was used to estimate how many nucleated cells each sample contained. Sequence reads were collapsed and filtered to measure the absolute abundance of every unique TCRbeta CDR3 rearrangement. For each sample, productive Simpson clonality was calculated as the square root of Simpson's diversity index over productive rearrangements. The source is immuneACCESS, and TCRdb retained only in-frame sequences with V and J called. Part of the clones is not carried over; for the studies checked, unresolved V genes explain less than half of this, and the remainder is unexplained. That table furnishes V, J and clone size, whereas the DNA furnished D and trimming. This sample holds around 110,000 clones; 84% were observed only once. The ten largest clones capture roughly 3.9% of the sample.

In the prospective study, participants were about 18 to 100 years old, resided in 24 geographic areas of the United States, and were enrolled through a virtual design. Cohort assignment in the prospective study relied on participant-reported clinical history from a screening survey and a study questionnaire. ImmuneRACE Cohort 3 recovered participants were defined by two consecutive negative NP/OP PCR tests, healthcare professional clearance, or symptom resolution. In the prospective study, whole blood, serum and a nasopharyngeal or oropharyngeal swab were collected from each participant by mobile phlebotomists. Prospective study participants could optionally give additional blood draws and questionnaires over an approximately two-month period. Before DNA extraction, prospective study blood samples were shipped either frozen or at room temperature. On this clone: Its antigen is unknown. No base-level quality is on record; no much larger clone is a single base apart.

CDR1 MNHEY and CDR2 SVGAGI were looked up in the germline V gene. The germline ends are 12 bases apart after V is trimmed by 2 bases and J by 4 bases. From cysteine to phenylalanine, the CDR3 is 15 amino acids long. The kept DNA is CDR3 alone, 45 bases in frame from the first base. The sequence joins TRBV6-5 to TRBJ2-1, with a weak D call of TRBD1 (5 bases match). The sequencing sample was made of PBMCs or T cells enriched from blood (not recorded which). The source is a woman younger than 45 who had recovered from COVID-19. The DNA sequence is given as TGTGCCAGCAGTTACGCCCCGGCAGGGTACAATGAGCAGTTCTTC. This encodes CASSYAPAGYNEQFF.